Sequencing of this T cell receptor beta chain was carried out in a study of T cells expressing NK-cell markers. Study at large: Most of the eight sequenced donors tested HCMV-seropositive; one tested seronegative.

TCRdb processed the 5' RACE reads again and assigns one entry to each CDR3 protein, with no DNA. In all, the sample yields 550,000 or so distinct CDR3 sequences. There are 15 residues in the CDR3. CDR1 and CDR2 (germline): LGHNA, YSLEER. Material: blood T cells: a sorted CD56 or NKG2C T cell subset, CD4+ or CD8+ T cells, or bulk PBMC T cells (not recorded which). The chain couples TRBV4-3 to TRBJ1-2; there is no DNA to check the TCRdb D call of TRBD1. This sequence originates from a man between 18 and 35 years old in good health. CDR3 sequence: CASSQEGQGAHGYTF.